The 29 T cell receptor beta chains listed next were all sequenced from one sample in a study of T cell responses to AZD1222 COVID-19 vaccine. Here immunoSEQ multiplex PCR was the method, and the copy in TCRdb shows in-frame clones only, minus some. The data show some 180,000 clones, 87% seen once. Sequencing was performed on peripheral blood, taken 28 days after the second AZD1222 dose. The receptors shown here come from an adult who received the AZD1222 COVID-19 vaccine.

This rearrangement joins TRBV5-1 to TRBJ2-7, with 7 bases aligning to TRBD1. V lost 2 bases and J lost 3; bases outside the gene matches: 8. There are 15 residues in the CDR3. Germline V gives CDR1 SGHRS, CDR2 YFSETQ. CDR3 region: CASSFTGELHYEQYF. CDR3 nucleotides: TGCGCCAGCAGCTTTACAGGGGAACTCCACTACGAGCAGTACTTC.

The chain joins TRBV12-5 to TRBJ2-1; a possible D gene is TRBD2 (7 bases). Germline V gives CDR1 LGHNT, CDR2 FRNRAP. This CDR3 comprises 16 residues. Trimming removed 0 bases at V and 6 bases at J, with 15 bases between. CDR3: CASGLVVGGAFNEQFF. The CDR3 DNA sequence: TGTGCTAGTGGTTTGGTAGTGGGGGGGGCCTTCAATGAGCAGTTCTTC.

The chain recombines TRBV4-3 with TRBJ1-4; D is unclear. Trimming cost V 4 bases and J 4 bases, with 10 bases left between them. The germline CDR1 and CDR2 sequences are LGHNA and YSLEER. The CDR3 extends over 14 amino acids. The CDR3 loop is CASSPMGLNEKLFF. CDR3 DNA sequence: TGCGCCAGCAGCCCCATGGGCCTTAATGAAAAACTGTTTTTT.

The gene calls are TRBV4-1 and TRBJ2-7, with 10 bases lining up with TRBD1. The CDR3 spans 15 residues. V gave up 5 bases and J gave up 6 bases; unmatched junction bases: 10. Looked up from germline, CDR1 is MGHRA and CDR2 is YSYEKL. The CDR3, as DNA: TGCGCCAGCAGCGCTGAAGACAGGGGGCGGTCCGAGCAGTACTTC. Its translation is CASSAEDRGRSEQYF.

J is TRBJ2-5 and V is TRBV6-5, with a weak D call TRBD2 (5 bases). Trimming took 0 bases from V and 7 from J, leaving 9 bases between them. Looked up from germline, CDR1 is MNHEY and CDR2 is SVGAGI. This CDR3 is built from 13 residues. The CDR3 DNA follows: TGTGCCAGCAGTTACTCCACTAGAAGGACCCAGTACTTC. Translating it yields CASSYSTRRTQYF.

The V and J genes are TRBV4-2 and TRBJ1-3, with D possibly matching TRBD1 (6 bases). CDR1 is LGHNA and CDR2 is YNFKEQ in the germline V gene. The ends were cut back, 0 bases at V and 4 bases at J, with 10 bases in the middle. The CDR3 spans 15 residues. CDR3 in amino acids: CASSQEGHSGNTIYF. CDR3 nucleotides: TGTGCCAGCAGCCAAGAGGGACACTCAGGAAACACCATATATTTT.

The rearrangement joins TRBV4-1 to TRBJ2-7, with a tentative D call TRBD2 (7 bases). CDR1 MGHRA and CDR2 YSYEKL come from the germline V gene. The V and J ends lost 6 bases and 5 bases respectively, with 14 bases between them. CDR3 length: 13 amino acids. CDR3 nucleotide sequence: TGCGCCAGCAGTTTGGCGGGGGCAGACGAGCAGTACTTC. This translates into CASSLAGADEQYF.

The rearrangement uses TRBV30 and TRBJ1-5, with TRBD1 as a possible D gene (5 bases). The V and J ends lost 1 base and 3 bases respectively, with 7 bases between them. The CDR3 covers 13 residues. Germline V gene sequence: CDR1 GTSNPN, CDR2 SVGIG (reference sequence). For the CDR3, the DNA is TGTGCCTGGAGTGCAGGGCCCAATCAGCCCCAGCATTTT. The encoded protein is CAWSAGPNQPQHF.

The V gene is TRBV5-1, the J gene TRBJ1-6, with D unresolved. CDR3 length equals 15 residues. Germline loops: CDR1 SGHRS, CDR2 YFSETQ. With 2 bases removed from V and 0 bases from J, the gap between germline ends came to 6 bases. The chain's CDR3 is CASSFGSSYNSPLHF. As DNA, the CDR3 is TGCGCCAGCAGCTTTGGGAGCTCCTATAATTCACCCCTCCACTTT.

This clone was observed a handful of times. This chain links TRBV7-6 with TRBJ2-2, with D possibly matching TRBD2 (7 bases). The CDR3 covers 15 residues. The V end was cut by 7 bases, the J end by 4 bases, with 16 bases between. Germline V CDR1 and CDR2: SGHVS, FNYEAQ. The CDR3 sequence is CASKGGRGPTGELFF. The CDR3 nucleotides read TGTGCCAGCAAGGGAGGGCGGGGGCCCACCGGGGAGCTGTTTTTT.

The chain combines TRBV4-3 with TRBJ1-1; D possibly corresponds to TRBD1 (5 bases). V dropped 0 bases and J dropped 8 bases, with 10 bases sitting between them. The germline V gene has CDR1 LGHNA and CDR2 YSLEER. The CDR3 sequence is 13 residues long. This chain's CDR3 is CASSQDPWTEAFF. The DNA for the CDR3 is TGCGCCAGCAGCCAAGATCCATGGACAGAAGCTTTCTTT.

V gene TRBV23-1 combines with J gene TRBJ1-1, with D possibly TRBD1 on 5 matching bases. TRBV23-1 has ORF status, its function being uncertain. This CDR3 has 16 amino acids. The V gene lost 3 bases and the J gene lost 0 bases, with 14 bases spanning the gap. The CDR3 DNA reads TGCGCCAGCAGTCACCCCGGTCAGGGAATGAACACTGAAGCTTTCTTT. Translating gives CASSHPGQGMNTEAFF.

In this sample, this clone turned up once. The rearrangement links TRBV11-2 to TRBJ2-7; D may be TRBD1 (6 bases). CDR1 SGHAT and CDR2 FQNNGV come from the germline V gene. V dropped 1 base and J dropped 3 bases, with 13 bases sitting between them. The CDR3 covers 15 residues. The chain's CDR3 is CASSLGEGVRYEQYF. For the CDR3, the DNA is TGTGCCAGCAGCTTAGGTGAGGGGGTTCGCTACGAGCAGTACTTC.

CDR3 in amino acids: CASSDPDYYNEQFF. DNA for the CDR3: TGCGCCAGCAGTGACCCGGACTACTACAATGAGCAGTTCTTC. The rearrangement links TRBV10-1 to TRBJ2-1, with D perhaps TRBD2 (6 bases). The V gene's germline CDR1 is WNHNN and CDR2 SYGVQD (reference sequence). V lost 3 bases to trimming and J lost 3 bases, with 9 bases between them. The CDR3 runs to 14 residues.

The CDR3 here is CASRYATGYNGYTF. The CDR3 DNA sequence: TGTGCCAGCAGATACGCTACAGGGTACAATGGCTACACCTTC. V is TRBV5-6 and J is TRBJ1-2; tentative D call: TRBD1 (6 bases). Between the trimmed V and J ends, which lost 5 bases and 6 bases, there was a span of 17 bases. The CDR3 totals 14 residues. Per the germline V gene, CDR1 is SGHDT and CDR2 is YYEEEE.

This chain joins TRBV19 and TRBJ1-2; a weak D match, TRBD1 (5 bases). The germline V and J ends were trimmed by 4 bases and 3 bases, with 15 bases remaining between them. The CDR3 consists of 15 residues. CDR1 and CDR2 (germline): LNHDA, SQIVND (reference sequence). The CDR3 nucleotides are TGTGCCAGTAGTAGGGGCCTTCGAGAATACTATGGCTACACCTTC. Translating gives CASSRGLREYYGYTF.

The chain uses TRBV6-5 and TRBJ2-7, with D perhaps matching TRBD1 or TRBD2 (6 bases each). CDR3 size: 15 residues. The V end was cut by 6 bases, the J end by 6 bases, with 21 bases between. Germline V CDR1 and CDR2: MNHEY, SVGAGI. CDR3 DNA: TGTGCCAGCAGCAGACTGTCCGGGGGCCCCTCCGAGCAGTACTTC. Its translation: CASSRLSGGPSEQYF.

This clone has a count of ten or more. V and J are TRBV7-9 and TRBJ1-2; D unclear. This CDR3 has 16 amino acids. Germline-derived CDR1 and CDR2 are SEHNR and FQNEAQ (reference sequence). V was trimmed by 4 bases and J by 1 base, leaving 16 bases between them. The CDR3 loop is CASSSRTRELNYGYTF. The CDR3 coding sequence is TGTGCCAGCAGCTCCCGTACAAGGGAACTTAACTATGGCTACACCTTC.

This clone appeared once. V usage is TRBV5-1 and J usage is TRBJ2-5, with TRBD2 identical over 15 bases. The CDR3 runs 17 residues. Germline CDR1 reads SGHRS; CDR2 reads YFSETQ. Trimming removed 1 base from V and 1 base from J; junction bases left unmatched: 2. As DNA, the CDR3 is TGCGCCAGCAGCTTGCCGGGACTAGCGGGGGGCCAAGAGACCCAGTACTTC. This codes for CASSLPGLAGGQETQYF. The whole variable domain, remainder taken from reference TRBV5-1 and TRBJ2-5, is KAGVTQTPRYLIKTRGQQVTLSCSPISGHRSVSWYQQTPGQGLQFLFEYFSETQRNKGNFPGRFSGRQFSNSRSEMNVSTLELGDSALYLCASSLPGLAGGQETQYFGPGTRLLVL.

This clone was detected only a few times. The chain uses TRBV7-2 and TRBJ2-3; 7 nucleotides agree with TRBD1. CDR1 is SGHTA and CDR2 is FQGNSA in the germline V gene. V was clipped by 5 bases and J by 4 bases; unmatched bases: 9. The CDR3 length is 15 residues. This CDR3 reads CASSKGAYLADTQYF. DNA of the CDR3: TGTGCCAGCAGCAAGGGGGCGTATCTGGCAGATACGCAGTATTTT.

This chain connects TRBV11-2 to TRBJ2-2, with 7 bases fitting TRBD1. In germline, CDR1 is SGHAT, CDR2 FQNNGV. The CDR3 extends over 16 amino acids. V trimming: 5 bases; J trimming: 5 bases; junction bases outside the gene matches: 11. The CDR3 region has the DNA TGTGCCAGCAGCCTCCTCAGACAGGGTAGTACCGGGGAGCTGTTTTTT. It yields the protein CASSLLRQGSTGELFF.

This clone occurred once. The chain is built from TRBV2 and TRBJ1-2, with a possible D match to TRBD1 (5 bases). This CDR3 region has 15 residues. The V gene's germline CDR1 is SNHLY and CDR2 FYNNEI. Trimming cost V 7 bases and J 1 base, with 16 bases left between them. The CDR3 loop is CASTGVPGFNYGYTF. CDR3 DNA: TGTGCCAGCACAGGAGTTCCAGGGTTTAACTATGGCTACACCTTC.

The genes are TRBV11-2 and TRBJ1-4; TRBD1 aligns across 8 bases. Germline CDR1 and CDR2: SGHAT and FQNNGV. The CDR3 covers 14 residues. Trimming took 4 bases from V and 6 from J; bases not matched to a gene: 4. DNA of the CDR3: TGTGCCAGCAGCTCTGGACAGGGTTATGAAAAACTGTTTTTT. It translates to CASSSGQGYEKLFF.

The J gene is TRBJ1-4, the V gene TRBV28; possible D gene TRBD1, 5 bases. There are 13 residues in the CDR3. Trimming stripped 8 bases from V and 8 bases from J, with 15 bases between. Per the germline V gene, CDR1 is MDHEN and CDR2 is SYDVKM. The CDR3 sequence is CASVGAAGEKLFF. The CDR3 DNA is TGTGCCAGCGTTGGGGCAGCGGGCGAAAAACTGTTTTTT.

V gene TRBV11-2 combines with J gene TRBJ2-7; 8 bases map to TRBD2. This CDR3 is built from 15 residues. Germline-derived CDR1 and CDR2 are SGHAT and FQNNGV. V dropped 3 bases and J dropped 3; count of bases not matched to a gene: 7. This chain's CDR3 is CASSFGGGSFYEQYF. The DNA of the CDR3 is TGTGCCAGCAGCTTTGGCGGGGGGTCCTTCTACGAGCAGTACTTC.

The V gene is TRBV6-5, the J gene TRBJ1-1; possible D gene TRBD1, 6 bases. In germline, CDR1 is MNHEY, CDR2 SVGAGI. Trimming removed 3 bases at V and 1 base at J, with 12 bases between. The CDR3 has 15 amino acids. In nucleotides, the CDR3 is TGTGCCAGCAGTTATTTCGGGGGCGCGAACACTGAAGCTTTCTTT. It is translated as CASSYFGGANTEAFF.

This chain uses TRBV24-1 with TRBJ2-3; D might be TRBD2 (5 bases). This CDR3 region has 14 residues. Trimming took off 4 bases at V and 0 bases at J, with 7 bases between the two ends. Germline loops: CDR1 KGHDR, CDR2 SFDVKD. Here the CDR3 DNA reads TGTGCCACCAGTGACAGCGGAAGCACAGATACGCAGTATTTT. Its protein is CATSDSGSTDTQYF.

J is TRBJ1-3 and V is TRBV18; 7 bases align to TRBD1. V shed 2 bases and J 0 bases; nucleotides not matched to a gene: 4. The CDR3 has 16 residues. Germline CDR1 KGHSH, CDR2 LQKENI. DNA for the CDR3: TGTGCCAGCTCACCAGAGGGGGCCCCCTCTGGAAACACCATATATTTT. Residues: CASSPEGAPSGNTIYF. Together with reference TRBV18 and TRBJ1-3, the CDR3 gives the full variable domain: NAGVMQNPRHLVRRRGQEARLRCSPMKGHSHVYWYRQLPEEGLKFMVYLQKENIIDESGMPKERFSAEFPKEGPSILRIQQVVRGDSAAYFCASSPEGAPSGNTIYFGEGSWLTVV.

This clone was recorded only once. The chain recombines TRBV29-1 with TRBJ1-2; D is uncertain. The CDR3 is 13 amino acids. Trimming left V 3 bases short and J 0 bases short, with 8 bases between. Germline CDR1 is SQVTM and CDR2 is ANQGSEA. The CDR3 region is CSVEGLANYGYTF. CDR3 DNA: TGCAGCGTTGAGGGTCTAGCTAACTATGGCTACACCTTC.